This T cell receptor (beta chain) was captured in a study of identical twins. Findings and caveats of the study: Beta clonotypes that were abundant in cord blood contained fewer insertions, a pattern absent from memory repertoires.

There are 15 residues in the CDR3. V lost 10 bases and J lost 6; bases outside the gene matches: 13. CDR1 is ENHRY and CDR2 is SYGVKD in the germline V gene. This clonotype came up a few times. The antigen is undetermined. Everyone who gave samples was a healthy Caucasian. TCRdb analysed the 5' RACE reads with MiXCR anew, one entry per CDR3 protein. This table holds just under 550,000 distinct CDR3 sequences, around 15% found once. These data also featured in a second study, about yellow fever vaccine responses in identical twins. From that second work: Reportedly, the response of twins' T cells to the vaccine seemed partly convergent, partly personalized.

This chain connects TRBV10-3 to TRBJ2-3; TRBD2 matches at 10 bases. Material for sequencing was CD4+ T cells sorted from blood. The clonotype originates from a woman younger than 30 in good health. CDR3 sequence: CATQGSGRALDTQYF. CDR3 nucleotides: TGTGCCACCCAAGGAAGCGGGAGGGCGTTGGATACGCAGTATTTT.